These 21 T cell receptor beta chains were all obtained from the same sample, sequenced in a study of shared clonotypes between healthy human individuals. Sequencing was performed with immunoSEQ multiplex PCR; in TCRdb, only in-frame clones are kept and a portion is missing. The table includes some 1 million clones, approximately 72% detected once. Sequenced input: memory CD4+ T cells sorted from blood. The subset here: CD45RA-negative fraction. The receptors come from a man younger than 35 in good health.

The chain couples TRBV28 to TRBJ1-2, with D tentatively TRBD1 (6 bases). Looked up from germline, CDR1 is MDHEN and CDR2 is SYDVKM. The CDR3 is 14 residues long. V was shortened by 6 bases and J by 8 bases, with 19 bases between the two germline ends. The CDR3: CASSNRAMFRGYTF. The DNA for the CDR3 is TGTGCCAGCAGCAACAGGGCAATGTTTCGGGGCTACACCTTC.

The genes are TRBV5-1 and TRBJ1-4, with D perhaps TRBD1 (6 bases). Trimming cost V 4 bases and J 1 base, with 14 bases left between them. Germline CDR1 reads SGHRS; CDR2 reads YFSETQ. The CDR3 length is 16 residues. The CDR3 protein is CASSPQPTGTNEKLFF. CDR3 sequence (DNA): TGCGCCAGCAGCCCGCAACCGACAGGAACTAATGAAAAACTGTTTTTT. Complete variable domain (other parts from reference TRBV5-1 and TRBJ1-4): KAGVTQTPRYLIKTRGQQVTLSCSPISGHRSVSWYQQTPGQGLQFLFEYFSETQRNKGNFPGRFSGRQFSNSRSEMNVSTLELGDSALYLCASSPQPTGTNEKLFFGSGTQLSVL.

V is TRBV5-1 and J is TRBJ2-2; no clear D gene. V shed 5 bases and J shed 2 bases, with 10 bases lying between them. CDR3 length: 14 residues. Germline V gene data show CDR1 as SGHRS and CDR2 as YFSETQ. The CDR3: CASSGGRNTGELFF. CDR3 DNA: TGCGCCAGCAGTGGCGGACGTAACACCGGGGAGCTGTTTTTT.

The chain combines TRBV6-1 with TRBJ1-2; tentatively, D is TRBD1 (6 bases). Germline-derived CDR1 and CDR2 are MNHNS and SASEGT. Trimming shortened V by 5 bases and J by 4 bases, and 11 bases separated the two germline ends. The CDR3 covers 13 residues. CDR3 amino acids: CASSPDRLYGYTF. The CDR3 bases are TGTGCCAGCAGTCCAGACAGGCTCTATGGCTACACCTTC.

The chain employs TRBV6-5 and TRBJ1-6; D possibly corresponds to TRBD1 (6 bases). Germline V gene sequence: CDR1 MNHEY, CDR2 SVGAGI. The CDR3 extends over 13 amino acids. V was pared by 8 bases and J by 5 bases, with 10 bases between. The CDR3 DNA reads TGTGCCAGCCGTCGACAGGATAATTCACCCCTCCACTTT. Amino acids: CASRRQDNSPLHF.

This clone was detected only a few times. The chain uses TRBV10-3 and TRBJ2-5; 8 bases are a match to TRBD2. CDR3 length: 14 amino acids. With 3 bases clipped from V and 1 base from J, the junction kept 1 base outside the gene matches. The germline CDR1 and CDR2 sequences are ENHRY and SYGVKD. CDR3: CAISDSGGQETQYF. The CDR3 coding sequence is TGTGCCATCAGTGACAGCGGGGGCCAAGAGACCCAGTACTTC.

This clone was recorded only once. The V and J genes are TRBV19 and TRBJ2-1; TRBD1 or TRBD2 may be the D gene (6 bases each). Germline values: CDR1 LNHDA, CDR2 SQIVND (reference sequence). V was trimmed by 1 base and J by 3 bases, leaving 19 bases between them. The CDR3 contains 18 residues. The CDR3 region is CASSIGGGHGGYYNEQFF. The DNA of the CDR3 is TGTGCCAGTAGTATAGGTGGGGGACACGGGGGCTACTACAATGAGCAGTTCTTC.

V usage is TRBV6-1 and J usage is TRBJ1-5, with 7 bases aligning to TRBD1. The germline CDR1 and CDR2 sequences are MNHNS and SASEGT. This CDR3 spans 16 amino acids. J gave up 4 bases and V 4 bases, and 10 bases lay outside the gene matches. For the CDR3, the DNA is TGTGCCAGCAGTGGCGGCGGCAGGGGGAGGAATCAGCCCCAGCATTTT. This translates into CASSGGGRGRNQPQHF.

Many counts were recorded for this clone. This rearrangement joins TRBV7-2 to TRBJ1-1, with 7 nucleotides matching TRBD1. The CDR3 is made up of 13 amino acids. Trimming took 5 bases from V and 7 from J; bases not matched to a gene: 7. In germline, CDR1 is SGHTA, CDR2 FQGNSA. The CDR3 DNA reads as TGTGCCAGCAGCATAAGGGGACAGCTTGAAGCTTTCTTT. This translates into CASSIRGQLEAFF.

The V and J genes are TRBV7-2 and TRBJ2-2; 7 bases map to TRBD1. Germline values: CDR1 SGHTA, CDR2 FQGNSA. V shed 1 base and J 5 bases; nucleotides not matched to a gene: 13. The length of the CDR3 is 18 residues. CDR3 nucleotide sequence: TGTGCCAGCAGCTTAGTAATAGGGGGCGCCTCAAATACCGGGGAGCTGTTTTTT. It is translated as CASSLVIGGASNTGELFF. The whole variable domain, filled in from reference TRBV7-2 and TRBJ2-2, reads GAGVSQSPSNKVTEKGKDVELRCDPISGHTALYWYRQSLGQGLEFLIYFQGNSAPDKSGLPSDRFSAERTGGSVSTLTIQRTQQEDSAVYLCASSLVIGGASNTGELFFGEGSRLTVL.

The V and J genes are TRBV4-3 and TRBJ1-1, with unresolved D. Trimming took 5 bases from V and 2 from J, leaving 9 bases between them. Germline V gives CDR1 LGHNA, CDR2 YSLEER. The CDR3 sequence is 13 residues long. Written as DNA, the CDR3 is TGCGCCAGCAGCGTAGGGTACAACACTGAAGCTTTCTTT. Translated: CASSVGYNTEAFF.

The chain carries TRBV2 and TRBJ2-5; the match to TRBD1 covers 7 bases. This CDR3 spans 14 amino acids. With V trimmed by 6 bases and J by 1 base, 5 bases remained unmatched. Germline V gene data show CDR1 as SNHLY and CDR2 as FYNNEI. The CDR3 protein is CASRPDRAQETQYF. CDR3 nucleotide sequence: TGTGCCAGCAGGCCCGACAGGGCCCAAGAGACCCAGTACTTC. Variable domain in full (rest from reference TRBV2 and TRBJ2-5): EPEVTQTPSHQVTQMGQEVILRCVPISNHLYFYWYRQILGQKVEFLVSFYNNEISEKSEIFDDQFSVERPDGSNFTLKIRSTKLEDSAMYFCASRPDRAQETQYFGPGTRLLVL.

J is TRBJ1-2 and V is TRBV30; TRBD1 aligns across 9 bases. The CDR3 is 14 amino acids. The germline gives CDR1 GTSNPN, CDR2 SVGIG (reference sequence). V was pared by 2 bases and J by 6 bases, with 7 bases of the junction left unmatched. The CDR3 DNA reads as TGTGCCTGGAGTCCCGGACAGGGGACGGATGGCTACACCTTC. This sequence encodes CAWSPGQGTDGYTF.

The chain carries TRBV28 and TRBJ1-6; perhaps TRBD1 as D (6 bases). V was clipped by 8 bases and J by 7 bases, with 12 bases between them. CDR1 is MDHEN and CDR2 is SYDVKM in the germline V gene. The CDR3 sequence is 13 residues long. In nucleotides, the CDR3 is TGTGCCAGCCGGACAGTCCTAAATTCACCCCTCCACTTT. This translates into CASRTVLNSPLHF.

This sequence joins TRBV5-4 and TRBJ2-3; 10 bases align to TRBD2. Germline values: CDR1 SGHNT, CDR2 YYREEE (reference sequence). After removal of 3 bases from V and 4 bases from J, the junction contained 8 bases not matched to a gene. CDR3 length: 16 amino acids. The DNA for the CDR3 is TGTGCCAGCAGCTCCAAGCGGGAGGGCCGGGCAGATACGCAGTATTTT. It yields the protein CASSSKREGRADTQYF. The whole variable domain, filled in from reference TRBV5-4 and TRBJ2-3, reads ETGVTQSPTHLIKTRGQQVTLRCSSQSGHNTVSWYQQALGQGPQFIFQYYREEENGRGNFPPRFSGLQFPNYSSELNVNALELDDSALYLCASSSKREGRADTQYFGPGTRLTVL.

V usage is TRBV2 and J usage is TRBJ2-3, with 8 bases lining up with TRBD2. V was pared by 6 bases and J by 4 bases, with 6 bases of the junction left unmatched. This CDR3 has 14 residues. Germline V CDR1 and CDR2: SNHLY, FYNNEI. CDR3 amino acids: CASRARGGSDTQYF. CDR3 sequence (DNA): TGTGCCAGCAGAGCCCGGGGGGGCTCAGATACGCAGTATTTT.

The CDR3 sequence is CASSLATADTQYF. The DNA of the CDR3 is TGTGCCAGCAGCTTAGCAACGGCAGATACGCAGTATTTT. This chain uses TRBV7-2 with TRBJ2-3; no definite D call. Germline CDR1 SGHTA, CDR2 FQGNSA. V was shortened by 0 bases and J by 4 bases, with 5 bases between the two germline ends. This CDR3 has 13 residues.

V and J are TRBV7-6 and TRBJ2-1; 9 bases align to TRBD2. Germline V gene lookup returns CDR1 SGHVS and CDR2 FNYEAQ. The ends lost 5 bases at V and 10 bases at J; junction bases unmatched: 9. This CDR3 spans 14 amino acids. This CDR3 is CASSQGLAIWEQFF. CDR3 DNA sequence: TGTGCCAGCAGCCAGGGACTAGCAATTTGGGAGCAGTTCTTC.

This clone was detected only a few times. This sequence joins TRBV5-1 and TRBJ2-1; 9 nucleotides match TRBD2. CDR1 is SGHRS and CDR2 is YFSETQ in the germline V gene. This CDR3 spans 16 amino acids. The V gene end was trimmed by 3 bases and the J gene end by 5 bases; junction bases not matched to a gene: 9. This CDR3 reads CASSSFAGGSHNEQFF. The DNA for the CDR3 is TGCGCCAGCAGCTCGTTTGCGGGAGGGTCTCACAATGAGCAGTTCTTC. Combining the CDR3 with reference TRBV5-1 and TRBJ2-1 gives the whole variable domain KAGVTQTPRYLIKTRGQQVTLSCSPISGHRSVSWYQQTPGQGLQFLFEYFSETQRNKGNFPGRFSGRQFSNSRSEMNVSTLELGDSALYLCASSSFAGGSHNEQFFGPGTRLTVL.

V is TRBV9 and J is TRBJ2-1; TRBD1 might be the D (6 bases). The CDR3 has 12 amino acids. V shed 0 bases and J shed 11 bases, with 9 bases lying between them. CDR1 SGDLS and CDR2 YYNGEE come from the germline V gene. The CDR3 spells CASSVEQGKQFF. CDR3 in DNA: TGTGCCAGCAGCGTAGAGCAGGGGAAGCAGTTCTTC.

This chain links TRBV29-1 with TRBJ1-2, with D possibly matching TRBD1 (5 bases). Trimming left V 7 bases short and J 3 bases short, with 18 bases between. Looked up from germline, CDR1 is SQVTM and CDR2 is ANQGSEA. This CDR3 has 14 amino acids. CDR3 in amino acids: CSADPLDSYYGYTF. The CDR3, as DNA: TGCAGCGCTGACCCATTAGACAGCTACTATGGCTACACCTTC.